One sample yielded the 6 T cell receptor beta chains listed below, sequenced in a study of PD-L1 blockade in urothelial cancer. The table came from immunoSEQ multiplex PCR; TCRdb's copy has only in-frame clones and leaves some out. The repertoire holds about 38,000 clones, with roughly 89% as singletons. The sequencing here drew on PBMCs, taken around atezolizumab (anti-PD-L1) treatment. The receptors shown here come from a man between 60 and 75 years old with urothelial cancer.

This clone was counted a few times. This chain links TRBV6-5 with TRBJ2-7; 11 bases map to TRBD2. The CDR3 contains 15 residues. Germline assignment: CDR1 MNHEY and CDR2 SVGAGI. The V gene end was trimmed by 2 bases and the J gene end by 3 bases; junction bases not matched to a gene: 3. For the CDR3, the DNA is TGTGCCAGCAGTTACACTAGCGGGGGAGACTACGAGCAGTACTTC. This sequence encodes CASSYTSGGDYEQYF.

This chain uses TRBV15 with TRBJ2-2; D not certain. CDR3 length: 15 residues. Germline CDR1 is LNHNV and CDR2 is YYDKDF (reference sequence). Trimming took off 3 bases at V and 5 bases at J, with 13 bases between the two ends. The CDR3 region is CATSRQDRSTGELFF. For the CDR3, the DNA is TGTGCCACCAGCAGGCAGGATAGGTCTACCGGGGAGCTGTTTTTT.

The chain links TRBV5-4 to TRBJ2-7, with 13 bases identical to TRBD2. With 4 bases clipped from V and 6 bases from J, the junction kept 7 bases outside the gene matches. This CDR3 comprises 15 residues. CDR1 is SGHNT, CDR2 YYREEE, per germline (reference sequence). CDR3 in amino acids: CASSVPGLAGSEQYF. CDR3 DNA sequence: TGTGCCAGCAGCGTACCGGGACTAGCGGGGAGCGAGCAGTACTTC.

V gene TRBV18 combines with J gene TRBJ2-4; the match to TRBD2 covers 14 bases. CDR1 KGHSH and CDR2 LQKENI come from the germline V gene. The CDR3 totals 17 residues. Losses at the gene ends were 1 base for V and 4 bases for J; bases not matched to a gene: 3. CDR3 sequence reads: CASSPRLAGGQKNIQYF. CDR3 in DNA: TGTGCCAGCTCACCACGACTAGCGGGGGGGCAGAAAAACATTCAGTACTTC.

The chain couples TRBV18 to TRBJ2-2; 8 bases map to TRBD1. Germline-derived CDR1 and CDR2 are KGHSH and LQKENI. V shed 1 base and J 6 bases; nucleotides not matched to a gene: 7. The CDR3 covers 16 residues. CDR3 protein: CASSPHSDRVAGELFF. The CDR3 DNA reads TGTGCCAGCTCACCACATTCGGACAGGGTCGCCGGGGAGCTGTTTTTT. Based on the CDR3 plus reference TRBV18 and TRBJ2-2, the full variable domain is NAGVMQNPRHLVRRRGQEARLRCSPMKGHSHVYWYRQLPEEGLKFMVYLQKENIIDESGMPKERFSAEFPKEGPSILRIQQVVRGDSAAYFCASSPHSDRVAGELFFGEGSRLTVL.

This clone has just one count. V and J are TRBV6-5 and TRBJ1-1, with D possibly being TRBD1 (5 bases). The CDR3 loop spans 12 amino acids. Trimming shortened V by 2 bases and J by 6 bases, and 7 bases separated the two germline ends. Germline lookup yields CDR1 MNHEY and CDR2 SVGAGI. The CDR3 region has the DNA TGTGCCAGCAGTTACAGGGGCGCTGAAGCTTTCTTT. Protein sequence: CASSYRGAEAFF.